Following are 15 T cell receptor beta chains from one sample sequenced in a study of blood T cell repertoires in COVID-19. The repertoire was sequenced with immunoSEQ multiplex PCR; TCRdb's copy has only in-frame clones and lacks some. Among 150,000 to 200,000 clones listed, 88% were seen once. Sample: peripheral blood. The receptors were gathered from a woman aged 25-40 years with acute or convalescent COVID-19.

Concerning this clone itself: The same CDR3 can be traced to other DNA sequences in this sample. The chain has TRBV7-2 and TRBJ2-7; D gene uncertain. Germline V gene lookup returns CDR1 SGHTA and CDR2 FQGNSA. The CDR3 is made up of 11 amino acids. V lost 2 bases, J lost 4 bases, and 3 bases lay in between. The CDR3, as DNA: TGTGCCAGCAGCTTACTGTACGAGCAGTACTTC. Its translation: CASSLLYEQYF.

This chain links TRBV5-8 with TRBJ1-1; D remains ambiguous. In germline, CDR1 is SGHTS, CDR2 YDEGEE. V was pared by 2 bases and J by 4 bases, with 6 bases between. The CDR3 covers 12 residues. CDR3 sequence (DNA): TGTGCCAGCAGCTTCAGAATCACTGAAGCTTTCTTT. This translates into CASSFRITEAFF.

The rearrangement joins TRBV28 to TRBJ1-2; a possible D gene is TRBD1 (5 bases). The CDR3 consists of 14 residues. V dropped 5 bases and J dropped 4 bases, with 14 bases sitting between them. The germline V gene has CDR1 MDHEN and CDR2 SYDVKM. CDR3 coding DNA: TGTGCCAGCAGTCTCGAGACGGACATCTATGGCTACACCTTC. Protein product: CASSLETDIYGYTF.

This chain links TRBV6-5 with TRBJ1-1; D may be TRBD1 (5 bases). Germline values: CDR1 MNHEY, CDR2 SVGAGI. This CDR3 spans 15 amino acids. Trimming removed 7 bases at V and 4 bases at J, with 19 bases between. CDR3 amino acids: CASNILSQGGTEAFF. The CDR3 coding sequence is TGTGCCAGCAATATATTATCTCAGGGTGGCACTGAAGCTTTCTTT.

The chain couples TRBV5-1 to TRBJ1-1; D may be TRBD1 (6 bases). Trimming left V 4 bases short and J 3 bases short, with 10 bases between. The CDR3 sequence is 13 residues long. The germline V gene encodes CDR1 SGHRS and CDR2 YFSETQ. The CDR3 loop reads CASSTGMDTEAFF. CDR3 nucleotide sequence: TGCGCCAGCAGCACAGGGATGGACACTGAAGCTTTCTTT. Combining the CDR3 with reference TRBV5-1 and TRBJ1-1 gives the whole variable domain KAGVTQTPRYLIKTRGQQVTLSCSPISGHRSVSWYQQTPGQGLQFLFEYFSETQRNKGNFPGRFSGRQFSNSRSEMNVSTLELGDSALYLCASSTGMDTEAFFGQGTRLTVV.

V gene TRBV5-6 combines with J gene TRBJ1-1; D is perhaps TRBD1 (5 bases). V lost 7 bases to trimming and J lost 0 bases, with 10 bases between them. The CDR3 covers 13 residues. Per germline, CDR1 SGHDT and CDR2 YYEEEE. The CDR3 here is CASLRDMNTEAFF. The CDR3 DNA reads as TGTGCCAGCCTCAGGGATATGAACACTGAAGCTTTCTTT.

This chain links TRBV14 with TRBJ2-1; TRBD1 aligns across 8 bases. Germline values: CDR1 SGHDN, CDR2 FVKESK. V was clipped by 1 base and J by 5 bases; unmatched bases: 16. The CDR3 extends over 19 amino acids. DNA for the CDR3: TGTGCCAGCAGCCAAGCCCAGGGGCAGGGGGCGCGAAAGGACAATGAGCAGTTCTTC. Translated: CASSQAQGQGARKDNEQFF.

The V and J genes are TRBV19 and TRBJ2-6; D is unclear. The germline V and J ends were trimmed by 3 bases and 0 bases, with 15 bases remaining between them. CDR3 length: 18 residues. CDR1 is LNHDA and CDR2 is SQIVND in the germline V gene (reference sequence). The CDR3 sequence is CASSIRSALFSGANVLTF. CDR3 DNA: TGTGCCAGTAGTATTCGCAGCGCCCTTTTCTCTGGGGCCAACGTCCTGACTTTC.

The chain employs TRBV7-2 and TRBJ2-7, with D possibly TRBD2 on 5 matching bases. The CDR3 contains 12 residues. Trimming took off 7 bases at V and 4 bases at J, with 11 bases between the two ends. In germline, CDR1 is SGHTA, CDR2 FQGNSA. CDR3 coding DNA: TGTGCCAGCATCGGGGTGGGGTACGAGCAGTACTTC. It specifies CASIGVGYEQYF.

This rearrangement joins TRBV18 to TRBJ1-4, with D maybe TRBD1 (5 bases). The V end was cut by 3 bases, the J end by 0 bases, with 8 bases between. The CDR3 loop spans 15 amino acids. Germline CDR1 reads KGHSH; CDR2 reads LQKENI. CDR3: CASSPDSSTNEKLFF. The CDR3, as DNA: TGTGCCAGCTCACCCGACAGTTCAACTAATGAAAAACTGTTTTTT. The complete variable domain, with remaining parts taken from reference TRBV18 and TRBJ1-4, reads NAGVMQNPRHLVRRRGQEARLRCSPMKGHSHVYWYRQLPEEGLKFMVYLQKENIIDESGMPKERFSAEFPKEGPSILRIQQVVRGDSAAYFCASSPDSSTNEKLFFGSGTQLSVL.

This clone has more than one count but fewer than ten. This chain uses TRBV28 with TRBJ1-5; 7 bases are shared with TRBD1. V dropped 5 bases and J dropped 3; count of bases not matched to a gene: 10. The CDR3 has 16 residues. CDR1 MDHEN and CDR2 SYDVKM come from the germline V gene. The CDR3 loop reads CASSTPRQGYNQPQHF. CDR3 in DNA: TGTGCCAGCAGTACTCCCCGACAGGGTTACAATCAGCCCCAGCATTTT.

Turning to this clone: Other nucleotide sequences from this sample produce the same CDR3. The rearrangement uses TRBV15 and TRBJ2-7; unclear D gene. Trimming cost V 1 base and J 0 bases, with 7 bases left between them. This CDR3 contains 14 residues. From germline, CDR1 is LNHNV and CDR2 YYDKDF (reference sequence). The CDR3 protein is CATSRGGSSYEQYF. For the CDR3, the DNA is TGTGCCACCAGCAGAGGCGGCAGCTCCTACGAGCAGTACTTC.

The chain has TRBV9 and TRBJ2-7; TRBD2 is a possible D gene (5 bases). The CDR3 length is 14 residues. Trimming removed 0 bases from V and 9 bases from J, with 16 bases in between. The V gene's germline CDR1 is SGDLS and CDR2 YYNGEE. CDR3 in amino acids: CASSVGTGIGLQYF. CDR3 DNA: TGTGCCAGCAGCGTAGGCACGGGAATCGGTTTGCAGTACTTC.

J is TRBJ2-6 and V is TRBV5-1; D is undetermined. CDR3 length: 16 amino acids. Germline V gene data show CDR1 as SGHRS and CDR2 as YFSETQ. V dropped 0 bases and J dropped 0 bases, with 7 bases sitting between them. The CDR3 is CASSLGGSSGANVLTF. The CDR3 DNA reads TGCGCCAGCAGCTTGGGCGGTTCCTCTGGGGCCAACGTCCTGACTTTC.

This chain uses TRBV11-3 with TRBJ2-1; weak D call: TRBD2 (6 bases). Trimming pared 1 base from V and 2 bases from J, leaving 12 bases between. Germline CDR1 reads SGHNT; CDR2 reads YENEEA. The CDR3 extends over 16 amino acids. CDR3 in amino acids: CASSLGRERAYNEQFF. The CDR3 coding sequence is TGTGCCAGCAGCTTAGGACGGGAGAGAGCCTACAATGAGCAGTTCTTC.